The rows below give T cell receptor beta chains drawn from one sample of a study of tumor and adjacent non-tumor tissue in lung cancer. TCRdb re-derived calls from the multiplex PCR reads in MiXCR, one entry per CDR3 protein. The sample records approximately 120,000 distinct CDR3 sequences, roughly 80% being singletons. Sequenced sample: lung tumor tissue. The receptors were gathered from a woman in her sixties with non-small cell lung cancer. CDR3s include the opening cysteine and the closing phenylalanine or tryptophan. The order of the fields is D gene, V gene, clone size, J gene, CDR3 protein, CDR3 DNA. A D gene is named only where the DNA matches it firmly. Not every row has a clone size; where given, it reads once, few, many or a size class.

>-|TRBV6-2/TRBV6-3|-|TRBJ2-4
CATRKDRRLTKNIQYF
TGTGCCACCCGTAAAGACAGACGTCTAACCAAAAACATTCAGTACTTC
>-|TRBV5-1|-|TRBJ1-4
CASSLRIDEKQFF
TGCGCCAGCAGCTTGAGGATAGATGAAAAACAGTTTTTT
>-|TRBV24-1|-|TRBJ1-1
CAISLGATTEAFF
TGTGCCATCAGTCTTGGGGCAACAACTGAAGCTTTCTTT
>-|TRBV4-1|-|TRBJ1-5
CASSQGPDSYQPQHF
TGTGCCAGCAGCCAAGGCCCCGACAGTTATCAGCCCCAGCATTTT
>-|TRBV11-1|-|TRBJ1-2
CASCSQGPLYGYTF
TGTGCCAGTTGCTCACAGGGTCCGCTCTATGGCTACACCTTT
>TRBD2|TRBV4-3|once|TRBJ2-1
CAGSLEESGKKFF
TGCGCCGGCAGCCTAGAGGAAAGCGGGAAAAAATTCTTC
>TRBD1|TRBV4-1|once|TRBJ1-1
CASSQVEVRDRKTEAFF
TGCGCCAGCAGCCAAGTTGAAGTCCGGGACAGGAAAACCGAAGCTTTCTTT
>-|TRBV28|-|TRBJ2-7
CASSLGGTASYEQYF
TGTGCCAGCAGCCTCGGGGGGACAGCATCTTACGAGCAGTACTTC
>-|TRBV10-3|-|TRBJ2-5
CGIMFGSGETQYF
TGTGGCATCATGTTCGGGAGTGGGGAGACCCAGTACTTC
>-|TRBV6-2/TRBV6-3|-|TRBJ2-7
CASNYRSAIYERYF
TGTGCCAGCAATTATAGATCTGCTATCTACGAGCGGTACTTC
>TRBD1|TRBV29-1|-|TRBJ2-7
CSVEIRQGVPYEQYF
TGCAGCGTTGAAATCCGACAGGGGGTTCCCTACGAGCAGTACTTC
>-|TRBV2|few|TRBJ2-5
CASATRAAVETQYF
TGTGCCAGCGCGACAAGAGCGGCAGTAGAGACCCAGTACTTC
>TRBD2|TRBV11-2|few|TRBJ2-4
CASSPGTSGGKGIQYF
TGTGCCAGCAGCCCGGGGACTAGCGGGGGGAAGGGCATTCAGTACTTC
>-|TRBV11-2|-|TRBJ1-5
CASSLEGVQPLHF
TGTGCCAGCAGCTTGGAGGGAGTCCAGCCCCTGCATTTT
>-|TRBV11-3|-|TRBJ1-3
CATREGSRNTIYF
TGTGCTACCCGGGAGGGCTCTAGAAACACCATATATTTT
>-|TRBV28|-|TRBJ2-7
CASSFGRGAGELYF
-
>-|TRBV12-3/TRBV12-4|-|TRBJ2-2
CASRPRDASNTGELFF
TGTGCCAGCAGGCCGCGGGACGCTTCGAACACCGGGGAGCTGTTTTTT
>TRBD2|TRBV11-3|-|TRBJ2-1
CPSSQEEGRVGFF
TGTCCCAGCAGCCAAGAGGAGGGGAGGGTTGGGTTCTTC
>TRBD1|TRBV5-8|-|TRBJ2-7
CASSPGTAYEQYF
TGTGCCAGCAGCCCCGGGACAGCCTACGAGCAGTATTTC
>TRBD1|TRBV12-3/TRBV12-4|-|TRBJ2-6
CTSTPNTGGSTGANVVTF
TGTACCAGCACCCCTAATACAGGGGGGTCTACTGGGGCCAACGTCGTGACTTTC
>TRBD2|TRBV20-1|-|TRBJ2-5
CRVTDPGTSQETQYF
TGCAGGGTAACGGACCCAGGGACTAGCCAAGAGACCCAGTACTTC
>TRBD1|TRBV18|-|TRBJ2-3
CASSRWDRDSTDAQYF
TGTGCCAGCTCTAGGTGGGACAGAGATTCCACAGATGCGCAGTATTTT
>TRBD2|TRBV4-3|-|TRBJ2-1
CASNQGLVGPKANEQLF
TGCGCCAGCAACCAAGGACTAGTGGGACCTAAGGCGAATGAACAGCTCTTC
>-|TRBV11-1|-|TRBJ2-2
CASSPRLVGESTGELYF
TGTGCCAGTAGCCCGCGACTAGTGGGAGAATCCACCGGGGAGCTGTATTTT
>TRBD1|TRBV28|once|TRBJ1-1
CISSLSGAGGSTEAFF
TGTATCAGCAGTTTATCGGGAGCAGGGGGTAGCACTGAAGCTTTCTTT
>-|TRBV7-2|-|TRBJ1-3
CASSPNPGMENTIYF
TGTGCTAGCAGCCCTAATCCAGGGATGGAAAACACCATATATTTT
>-|TRBV6-5|many|TRBJ2-3
CASSYSGGTHYPDTQYF
TGTGCCAGCAGTTACTCTGGAGGGACTCACTACCCAGATACGCAGTATTTT
>-|TRBV29-1|-|TRBJ2-5
CGVTAYQETQYF
TGCGGCGTTACGGCCTACCAAGAGACCCAGTATTTC
>TRBD1|TRBV20-1|-|TRBJ1-3
CSARGQGDSGITIYF
TGCAGTGCTAGGGGACAGGGGGACAGTGGAATCACCATATATTTT
>TRBD1|TRBV7-3|-|TRBJ2-2
CASSQTGGQGGELFF
TGTGCCAGCAGCCAAACAGGGGGCCAGGGCGGGGAGCTGTTCTTT
>-|TRBV5-8|-|TRBJ1-2
CASSLYRQKSSYGYTF
TGTGCCAGCAGCTTGTATCGGCAGAAATCTAGCTATGGCTACACCTTC
>-|TRBV6-2/TRBV6-3|-|TRBJ2-2
CASSSGDPNGELFF
TGTGCCAGCAGTTCAGGGGATCCCAACGGGGAGCTGTTTTTT
>-|TRBV6-2/TRBV6-3|-|TRBJ1-5
CANSLRGTAGGKQPQHF
TGTGCCAACAGTTTAAGGGGGACGGCTGGAGGCAAACAGCCCCAGCATTTT
>-|TRBV11-2|-|TRBJ1-5
CASSLGEQQRQHF
TGTGCCAGCAGCTTAGGGGAACAACAGCGCCAGCATTTT
>-|TRBV11-1|-|TRBJ2-1
CASRRASSYNEQLF
TGTGCCAGTAGACGGGCAAGCTCCTACAATGAGCAGTTATTC
>-|TRBV11-1|-|TRBJ1-1
CTSSLFTGTEAIF
TGTACCAGCAGCTTATTTACAGGAACTGAAGCTATCTTT
>-|TRBV7-9|-|TRBJ2-3
CASSLPSSTDTQYF
TGTGCCAGCAGCTTACCCTCTTCCACAGATACGCAGTATTTT
>-|TRBV6-2/TRBV6-3|-|TRBJ2-7
CASIRGLRPYEQYF
TGTGCCAGCATCAGAGGACTGAGACCTTACGAGCAGTACTTC
>TRBD1|TRBV6-1|-|TRBJ1-5
CASMRHLGDSQPQHF
TGTGCCAGCATGCGCCACTTAGGGGACAGTCAGCCCCAGCATTTT
>-|TRBV11-2|-|TRBJ2-2
CASSLEWGNTRELFF
TGTGCCAGCAGCTTAGAGTGGGGGAACACCAGGGAGCTGTTTTTC
>-|TRBV11-2|-|TRBJ2-1
CANSFSGSYNEQFF
TGTGCAAACAGCTTTAGCGGTTCCTACAATGAGCAGTTCTTC
>-|TRBV6-1|-|TRBJ1-1
CGSLTDRGTEAFF
TGTGGCAGCCTAACCGATAGGGGAACTGAAGCTTTCTTT